Listed below are T cell receptor beta chains from one sample, sequenced in a study of blood T cell repertoires in COVID-19. Sequencing used immunoSEQ multiplex PCR; TCRdb keeps in-frame clones, though not all of them. The sample records about 140,000 clones, 79% being singletons. Specimen: peripheral blood. These TCRs come from a man in his 60s with acute or convalescent COVID-19. Both conserved end residues are part of each CDR3. The D gene is left open where the match is weak. Clone size, where shown, is once, few, many, or a class for clones that have expanded.

j_gene	d_gene	v_gene	abundance	CDR3aa	CDR3nt
TRBJ1-5	NA	TRBV19	NA	CASRNLGGGNQPQHF	TGTGCCAGTAGAAACTTGGGAGGGGGCAATCAGCCCCAGCATTTT
TRBJ2-7	NA	TRBV5-4	NA	CASSLVGGDEQYF	TGTGCCAGCAGCTTGGTAGGGGGAGACGAGCAGTACTTC
TRBJ1-2	TRBD1	TRBV7-2	few	CASSGYGTVGYTF	TGTGCCAGCAGCGGCTACGGGACAGTTGGCTACACCTTC
TRBJ1-2	NA	TRBV19	NA	CASWSGLYGYTF	TGTGCCAGTTGGTCTGGACTCTATGGCTACACCTTC
TRBJ1-1	NA	TRBV5-5	few	CASSLDWNTEAFF	TGTGCCAGCAGCTTAGACTGGAACACTGAAGCTTTCTTT
TRBJ2-2	TRBD1	TRBV7-8	NA	CAIRGGPGELFF	TGTGCCATCAGAGGGGGCCCCGGGGAGCTGTTTTTT
TRBJ1-2	NA	TRBV19	NA	CAGRTASYGYTF	TGTGCCGGGCGGACAGCGTCCTATGGCTACACCTTC
TRBJ1-5	TRBD1	TRBV28	NA	CASSLQGAPDGQPQHF	TGTGCCAGCAGCCTACAGGGGGCGCCCGATGGTCAGCCCCAGCATTTT
TRBJ1-1	NA	TRBV15	NA	CATSRDRVAAEAFF	TGTGCCACCAGCAGAGATCGGGTAGCCGCTGAAGCTTTCTTT
TRBJ2-7	TRBD2	TRBV30	NA	CAWSFSRTSVEQYF	TGTGCCTGGAGTTTCTCCCGGACTAGCGTCGAGCAGTACTTC
TRBJ1-2	TRBD1	TRBV2	NA	CASSSTGAAGFYGYTF	TGTGCCAGCAGTTCTACAGGGGCCGCCGGCTTCTATGGCTACACCTTC
TRBJ2-7	TRBD1	TRBV27	few	CASSLQGELGEAEQYF	TGTGCCAGCAGTCTACAGGGGGAGCTAGGTGAGGCCGAGCAGTACTTC
TRBJ2-7	NA	TRBV6-6	once	CASSLQGAEQYF	TGTGCCAGCAGTTTACAGGGTGCCGAGCAGTACTTC
TRBJ1-5	TRBD1	TRBV7-9	NA	CASSPTGGYNQPQHF	TGTGCCAGCAGCCCGACAGGGGGCTACAATCAGCCCCAGCATTTT
TRBJ1-1	TRBD1	TRBV7-9	NA	CASSPSPGQGARGTEAFF	TGTGCCAGCAGCCCGTCCCCTGGACAGGGCGCGAGGGGGACTGAAGCTTTCTTT
TRBJ1-1	NA	TRBV7-2	NA	CASSSTFRGPNTEAFF	TGTGCCAGCAGCTCCACCTTCAGGGGACCTAACACTGAAGCTTTCTTT
TRBJ2-1	TRBD1	TRBV6-5	NA	CASSYAGTGTYNEQFF	TGTGCCAGCAGTTACGCCGGGACAGGGACCTACAATGAGCAGTTCTTC
TRBJ2-1	TRBD2	TRBV28	NA	CASSWGGLPPEEQFF	TGTGCCAGCAGTTGGGGGGGACTCCCACCGGAGGAGCAGTTCTTC